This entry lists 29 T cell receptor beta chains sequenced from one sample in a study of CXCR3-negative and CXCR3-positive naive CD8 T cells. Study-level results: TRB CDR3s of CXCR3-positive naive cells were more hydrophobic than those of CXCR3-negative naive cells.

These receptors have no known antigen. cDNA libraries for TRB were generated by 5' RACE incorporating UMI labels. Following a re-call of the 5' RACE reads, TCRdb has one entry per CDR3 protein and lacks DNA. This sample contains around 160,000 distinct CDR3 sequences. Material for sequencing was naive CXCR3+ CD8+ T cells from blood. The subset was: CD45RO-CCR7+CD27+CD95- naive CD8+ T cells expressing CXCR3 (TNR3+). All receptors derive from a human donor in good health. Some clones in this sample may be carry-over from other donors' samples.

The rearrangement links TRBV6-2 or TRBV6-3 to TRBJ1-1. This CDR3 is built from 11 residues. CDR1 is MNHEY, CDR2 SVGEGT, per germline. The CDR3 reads CASRSSTEAFF.

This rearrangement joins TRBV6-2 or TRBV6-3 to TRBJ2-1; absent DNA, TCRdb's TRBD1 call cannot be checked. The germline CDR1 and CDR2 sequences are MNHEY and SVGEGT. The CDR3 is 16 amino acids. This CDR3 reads CASSYVWGQGWDEQFF.

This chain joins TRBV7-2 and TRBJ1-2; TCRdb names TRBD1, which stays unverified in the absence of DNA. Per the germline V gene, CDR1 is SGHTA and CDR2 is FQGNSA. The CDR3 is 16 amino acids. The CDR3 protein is CASSLPRDRINYGYTF.

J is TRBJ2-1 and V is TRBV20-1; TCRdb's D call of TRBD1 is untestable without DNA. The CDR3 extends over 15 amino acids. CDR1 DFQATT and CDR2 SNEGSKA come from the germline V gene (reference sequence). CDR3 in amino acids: CSARDILAGGPEQFF.

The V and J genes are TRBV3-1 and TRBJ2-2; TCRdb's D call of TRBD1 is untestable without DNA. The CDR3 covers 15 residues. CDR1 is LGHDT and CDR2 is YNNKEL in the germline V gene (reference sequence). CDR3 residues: CASSQSDSHTGELFF.

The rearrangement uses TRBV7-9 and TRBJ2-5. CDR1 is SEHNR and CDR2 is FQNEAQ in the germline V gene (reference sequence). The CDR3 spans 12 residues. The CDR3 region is CASSWVEETQYF.

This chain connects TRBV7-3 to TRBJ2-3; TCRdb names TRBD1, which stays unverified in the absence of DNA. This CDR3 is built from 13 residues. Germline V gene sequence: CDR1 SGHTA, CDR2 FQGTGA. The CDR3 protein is CASRRDATDTQYF.

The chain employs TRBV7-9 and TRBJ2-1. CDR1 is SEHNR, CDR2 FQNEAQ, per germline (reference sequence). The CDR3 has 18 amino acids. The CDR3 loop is CASSLASFQVFSYNEQFF.

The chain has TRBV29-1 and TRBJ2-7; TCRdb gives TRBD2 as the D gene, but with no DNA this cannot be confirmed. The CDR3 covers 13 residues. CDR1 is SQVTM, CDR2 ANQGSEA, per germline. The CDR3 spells CSAGLAGRYEQYF.

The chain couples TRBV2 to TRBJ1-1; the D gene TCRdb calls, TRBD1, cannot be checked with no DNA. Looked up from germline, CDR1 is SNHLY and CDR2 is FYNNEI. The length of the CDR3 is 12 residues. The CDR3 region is CASMGKVTEAFF.

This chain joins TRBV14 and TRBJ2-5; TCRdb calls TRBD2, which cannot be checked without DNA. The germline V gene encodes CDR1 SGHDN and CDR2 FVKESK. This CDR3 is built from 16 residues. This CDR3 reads CASSQTSRTDQETQYF.

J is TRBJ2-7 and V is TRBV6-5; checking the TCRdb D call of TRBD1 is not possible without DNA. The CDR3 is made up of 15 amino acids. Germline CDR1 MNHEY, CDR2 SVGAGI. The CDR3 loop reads CASSYSGTLDYEQYF.

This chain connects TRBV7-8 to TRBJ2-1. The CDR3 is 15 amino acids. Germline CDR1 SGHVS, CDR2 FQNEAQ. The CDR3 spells CASSLDSRVLNEQFF.

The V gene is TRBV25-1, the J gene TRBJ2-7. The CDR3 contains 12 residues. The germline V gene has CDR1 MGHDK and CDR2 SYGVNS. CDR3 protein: CASSERGDEQYF.

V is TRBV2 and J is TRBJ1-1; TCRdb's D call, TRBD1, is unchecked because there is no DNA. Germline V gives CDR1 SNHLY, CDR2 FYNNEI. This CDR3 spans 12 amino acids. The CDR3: CASSEGAPEAFF. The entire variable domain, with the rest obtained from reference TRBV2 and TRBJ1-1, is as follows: EPEVTQTPSHQVTQMGQEVILRCVPISNHLYFYWYRQILGQKVEFLVSFYNNEISEKSEIFDDQFSVERPDGSNFTLKIRSTKLEDSAMYFCASSEGAPEAFFGQGTRLTVV.

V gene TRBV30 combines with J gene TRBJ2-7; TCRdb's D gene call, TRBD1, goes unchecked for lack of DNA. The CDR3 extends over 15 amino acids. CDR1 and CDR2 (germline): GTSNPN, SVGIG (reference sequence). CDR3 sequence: CAWSGGTGGTGEQYF.

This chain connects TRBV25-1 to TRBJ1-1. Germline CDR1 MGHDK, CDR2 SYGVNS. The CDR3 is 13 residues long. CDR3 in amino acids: CASSEWVDAEAFF.

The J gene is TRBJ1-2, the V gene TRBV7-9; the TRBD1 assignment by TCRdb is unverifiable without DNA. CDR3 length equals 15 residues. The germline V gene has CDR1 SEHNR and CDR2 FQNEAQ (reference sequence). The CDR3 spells CASSLAAPEVYGYTF.

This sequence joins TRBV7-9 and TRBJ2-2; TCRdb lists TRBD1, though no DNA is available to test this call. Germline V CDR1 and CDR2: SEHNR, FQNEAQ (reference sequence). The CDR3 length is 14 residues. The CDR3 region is CASSLGDTPGELFF.

CDR3: CASQGTSGEQFF. The chain is built from TRBV6-5 and TRBJ2-1; TCRdb selects TRBD2, and the lack of DNA leaves this call unchecked. Looked up from germline, CDR1 is MNHEY and CDR2 is SVGAGI. The CDR3 has 12 residues.

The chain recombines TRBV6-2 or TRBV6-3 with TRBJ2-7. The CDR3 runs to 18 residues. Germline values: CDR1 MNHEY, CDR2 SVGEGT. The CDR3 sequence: CASTQGSFIVTSSYEQYF.

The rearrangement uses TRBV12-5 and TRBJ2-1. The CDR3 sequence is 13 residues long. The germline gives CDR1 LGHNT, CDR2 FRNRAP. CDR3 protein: CASGFDHYNEQFF. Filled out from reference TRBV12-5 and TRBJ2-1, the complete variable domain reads DARVTQTPRHKVTEMGQEVTMRCQPILGHNTVFWYRQTMMQGLELLAYFRNRAPLDDSGMPKDRFSAEMPDATLATLKIQPSEPRDSAVYFCASGFDHYNEQFFGPGTRLTVL.

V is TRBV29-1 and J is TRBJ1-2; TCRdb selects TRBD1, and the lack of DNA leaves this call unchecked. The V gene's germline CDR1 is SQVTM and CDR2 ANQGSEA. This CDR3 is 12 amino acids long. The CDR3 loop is CSVEDRGDGYTF.

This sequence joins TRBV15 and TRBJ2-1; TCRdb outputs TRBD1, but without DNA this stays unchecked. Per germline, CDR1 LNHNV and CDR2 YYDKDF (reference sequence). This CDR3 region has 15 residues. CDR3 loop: CATSRDGIAMGEQFF.

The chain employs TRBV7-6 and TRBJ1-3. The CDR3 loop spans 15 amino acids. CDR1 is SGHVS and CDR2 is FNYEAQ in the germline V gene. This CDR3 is CASSPLGISGNTIYF. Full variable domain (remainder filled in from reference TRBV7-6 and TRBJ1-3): GAGVSQSPRYKVTKRGQDVALRCDPISGHVSLYWYRQALGQGPEFLTYFNYEAQQDKSGLPNDRFSAERPEGSISTLTIQRTEQRDSAMYRCASSPLGISGNTIYFGEGSWLTVV.

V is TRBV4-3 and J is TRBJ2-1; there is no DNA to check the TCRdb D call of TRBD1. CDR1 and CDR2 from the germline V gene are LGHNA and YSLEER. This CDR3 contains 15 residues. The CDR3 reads CASSQDWGELNEQFF.

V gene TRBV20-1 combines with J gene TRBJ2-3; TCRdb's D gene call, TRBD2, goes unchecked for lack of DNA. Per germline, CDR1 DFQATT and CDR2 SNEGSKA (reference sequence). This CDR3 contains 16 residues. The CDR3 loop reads CSARDFLAGVGDTQYF.

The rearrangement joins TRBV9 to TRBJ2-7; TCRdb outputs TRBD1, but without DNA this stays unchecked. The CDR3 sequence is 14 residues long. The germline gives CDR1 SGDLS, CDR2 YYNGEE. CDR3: CASSVTMTVDEQYF.

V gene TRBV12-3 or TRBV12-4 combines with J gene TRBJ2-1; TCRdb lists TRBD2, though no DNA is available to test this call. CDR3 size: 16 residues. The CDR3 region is CASSWRENAFYNEQFF.